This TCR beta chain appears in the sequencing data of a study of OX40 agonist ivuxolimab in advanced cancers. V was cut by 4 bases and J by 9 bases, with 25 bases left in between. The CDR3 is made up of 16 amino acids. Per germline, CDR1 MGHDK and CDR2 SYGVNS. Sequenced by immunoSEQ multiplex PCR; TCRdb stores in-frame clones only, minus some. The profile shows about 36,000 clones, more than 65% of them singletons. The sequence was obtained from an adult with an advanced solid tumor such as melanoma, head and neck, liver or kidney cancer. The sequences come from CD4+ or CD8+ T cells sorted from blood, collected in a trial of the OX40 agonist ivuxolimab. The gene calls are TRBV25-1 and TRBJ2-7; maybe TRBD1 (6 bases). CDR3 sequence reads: CASSATGSRSSRVQYF. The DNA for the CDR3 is TGTGCCAGCAGTGCAACAGGGTCGAGGTCTTCCCGAGTGCAGTACTTC.